This TCR beta chain was obtained from a study of cytomegalovirus exposure and HLA in healthy donors. Study overall: Previous work identified roughly 120 million unique TCR beta sequences from 150 million to 200 million T cells. Overall study results and limits: Cytomegalovirus association was assigned to approximately 180 TCR beta chains. In a later analysis, approximately 15,000 TCR beta sequences were associated with HLA alleles at 0.05 false discovery rate. DRB1 had the most TCR associations and HLA-C the fewest, a later analysis found, with rates varying by HLA locus.

About this clone: Antigen: not known.

Germline-derived CDR1 and CDR2 are LNHNV and YYDKDF (reference sequence). Trimming removed 8 bases from V and 7 bases from J; junction bases left unmatched: 11. The CDR3 spans 15 residues. PCR was performed using 60 Vbeta and 13 Jbeta primers. Measured with immunoSEQ multiplex PCR; TCRdb has only the in-frame clones, and not every one. The profile shows 250,000 to 350,000 clones, 80% to 90% of them singletons. The rearrangement joins TRBV15 to TRBJ2-1; the match to TRBD2 covers 10 bases. Material for sequencing was PBMCs. This receptor was obtained from a man aged 40-55 years in good health and CMV-seropositive. The CDR3 protein is CATSRGGSGGNEQFF. The DNA for the CDR3 is TGTGCCACCTCCAGAGGTGGTAGCGGGGGGAATGAGCAGTTCTTC. Combining the CDR3 with reference TRBV15 and TRBJ2-1 gives the whole variable domain DAMVIQNPRYQVTQFGKPVTLSCSQTLNHNVMYWYQQKSSQAPKLLFHYYDKDFNNEADTPDNFQSRRPNTSFCFLDIRSPGLGDTAMYLCATSRGGSGGNEQFFGPGTRLTVL.